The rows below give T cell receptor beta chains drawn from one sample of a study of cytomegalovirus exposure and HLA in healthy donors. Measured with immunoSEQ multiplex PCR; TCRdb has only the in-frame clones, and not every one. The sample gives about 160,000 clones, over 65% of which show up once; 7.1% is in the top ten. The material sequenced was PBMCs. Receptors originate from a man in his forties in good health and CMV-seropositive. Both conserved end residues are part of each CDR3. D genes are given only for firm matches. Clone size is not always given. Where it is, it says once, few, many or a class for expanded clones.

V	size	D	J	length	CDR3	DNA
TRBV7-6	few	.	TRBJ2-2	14	CASRPLGGAGELFF	TGTGCCAGCAGGCCTCTAGGAGGGGCCGGGGAGCTGTTTTTT
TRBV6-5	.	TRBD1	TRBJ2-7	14	CASRGTGSSYEQYF	TGTGCCAGCAGGGGGACAGGGAGCTCCTACGAGCAGTACTTC
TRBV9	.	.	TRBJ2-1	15	CASSVAGDSYNEQFF	TGTGCCAGCAGCGTAGCGGGGGACTCCTACAATGAGCAGTTCTTC
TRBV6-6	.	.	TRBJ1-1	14	CAISSDWGGAEAFF	TGTGCCATCAGTTCCGATTGGGGGGGAGCTGAAGCTTTCTTT
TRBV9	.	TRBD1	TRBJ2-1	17	CASSVRPPGQGSNEQFF	TGTGCCAGCAGCGTAAGGCCCCCGGGACAGGGGAGCAATGAGCAGTTCTTC
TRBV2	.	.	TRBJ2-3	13	CASSEAAVDTQYF	TGTGCCAGCAGTGAAGCGGCGGTAGATACGCAGTATTTT
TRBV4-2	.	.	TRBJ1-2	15	CASSQGEGNFYGYTF	TGTGCCAGCAGCCAAGGGGAGGGGAATTTCTATGGCTACACCTTC
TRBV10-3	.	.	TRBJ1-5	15	CASSEAGSSDQPQHF	TGTGCCAGCAGTGAAGCGGGTAGTTCGGATCAGCCCCAGCATTTT
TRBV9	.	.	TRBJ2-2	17	CASSVGPGLKNTGELFF	TGTGCCAGCAGCGTAGGCCCCGGACTCAAAAACACCGGGGAGCTGTTTTTT
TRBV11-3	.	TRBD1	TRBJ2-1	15	CASSLVYRGNNEQFF	TGTGCCAGCAGCTTAGTGTACAGGGGGAACAATGAGCAGTTCTTC
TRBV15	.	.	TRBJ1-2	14	CATSRVGGDLGYTF	TGTGCCACCAGCAGAGTAGGCGGGGATTTAGGCTACACCTTC
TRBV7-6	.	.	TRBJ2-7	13	CASSQGTHGEQYF	TGTGCCAGCAGCCAGGGAACCCATGGCGAGCAGTACTTC
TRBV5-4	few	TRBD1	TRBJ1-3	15	CASRGTGTSGNTIYF	TGTGCCAGCAGAGGGACAGGGACCAGTGGAAACACCATATATTTT
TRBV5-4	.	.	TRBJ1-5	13	CASSRNRDQPQHF	TGTGCCAGCAGCAGAAACAGGGATCAGCCCCAGCATTTT
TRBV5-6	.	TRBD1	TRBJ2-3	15	CASSVQGVGADTQYF	TGTGCCAGCAGCGTACAGGGGGTCGGGGCAGATACGCAGTATTTT
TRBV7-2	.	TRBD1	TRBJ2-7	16	CASSPLPGQGSYEQYF	TGTGCCAGCAGCCCCTTACCGGGACAGGGTTCCTACGAGCAGTACTTC
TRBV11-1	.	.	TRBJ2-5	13	CASSPGQTRTQYF	TGTGCCAGCAGCCCAGGCCAAACGAGGACCCAGTACTTC
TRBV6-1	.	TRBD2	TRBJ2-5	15	CASRLAGGPGETQYF	TGTGCCAGCAGGCTAGCGGGGGGGCCAGGAGAGACCCAGTACTTC
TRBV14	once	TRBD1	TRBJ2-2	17	CASSQGGQGAFAGELFF	TGTGCCAGCAGCCAAGGAGGACAGGGGGCCTTCGCCGGGGAGCTGTTTTTT
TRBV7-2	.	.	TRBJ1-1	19	CASSLTSGPLVPRNTEAFF	TGTGCCAGCAGCCTTACCTCAGGGCCATTGGTTCCTAGGAACACTGAAGCTTTCTTT
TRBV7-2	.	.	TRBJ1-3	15	CASSYSGISRNTIYF	TGTGCCAGCAGCTACTCAGGGATTAGCCGAAACACCATATATTTT
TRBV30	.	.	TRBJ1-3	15	CAWSRDSGSGNTIYF	TGCGCCTGGAGTCGGGACTCTGGCTCTGGAAACACCATATATTTT
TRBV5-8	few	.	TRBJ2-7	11	CASSPSYEQYF	TGTGCCAGCAGCCCTTCCTACGAGCAGTACTTC
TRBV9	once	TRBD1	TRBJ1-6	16	CASSVDLGTGDSPLHF	TGTGCCAGCAGCGTAGACCTAGGGACAGGGGATTCACCCCTCCACTTT
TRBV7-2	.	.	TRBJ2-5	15	CASSLVGATSETQYF	TGTGCCAGCAGCTTAGTGGGGGCCACCTCCGAGACCCAGTACTTC
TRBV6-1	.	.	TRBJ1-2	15	CASSEGAGRGYGYTF	TGTGCCAGCAGTGAAGGCGCGGGGCGCGGCTATGGCTACACCTTC
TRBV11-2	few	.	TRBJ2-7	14	CASSLDLPGNEQYF	TGTGCCAGCAGCTTAGATCTACCGGGTAACGAGCAGTACTTC
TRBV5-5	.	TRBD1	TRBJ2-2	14	CASSLRTGDGELFF	TGTGCCAGCAGCCTCCGCACAGGGGACGGGGAGCTGTTTTTT
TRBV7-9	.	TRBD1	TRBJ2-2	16	CASSSFDRENTGELFF	TGTGCCAGCAGCTCTTTTGACAGGGAGAACACCGGGGAGCTGTTTTTT
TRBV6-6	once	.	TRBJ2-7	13	CASNLPSRGEQYF	TGTGCCAGCAACCTCCCCAGCCGGGGCGAGCAGTACTTC
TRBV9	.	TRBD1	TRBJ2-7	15	CASSVEGDRAYEQYF	TGTGCCAGCAGCGTAGAGGGGGACAGGGCCTACGAGCAGTACTTC
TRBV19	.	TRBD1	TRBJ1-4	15	CASSRQGGLNEKLFF	TGTGCCAGTAGTAGGCAGGGGGGCCTTAATGAAAAACTGTTTTTT
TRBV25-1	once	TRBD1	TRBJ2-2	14	CASRGQGMGGELFF	TGTGCCAGCAGGGGACAGGGTATGGGCGGGGAGCTGTTTTTT
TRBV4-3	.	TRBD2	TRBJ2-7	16	CASSQDPGLAPGEQYF	TGCGCCAGCAGCCAAGACCCGGGACTAGCGCCCGGCGAGCAGTACTTC
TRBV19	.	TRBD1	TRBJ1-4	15	CASSLQGVTNEKLFF	TGTGCCAGTAGTTTACAGGGGGTGACTAATGAAAAACTGTTTTTT
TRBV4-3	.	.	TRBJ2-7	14	CASSQGTASYEQYF	TGCGCCAGCAGCCAAGGTACTGCTTCCTACGAGCAGTACTTC